The 27 T cell receptor beta chains presented below share a single source sample, sequenced in a study of T-cell reconstitution after alpha-beta-depleted transplantation in children. The authors prepared the TCRbeta library with unique molecular identifiers. TCRdb itself ran the PCR reads through MiXCR, one entry per CDR3 protein. The table has under 250,000 distinct CDR3 sequences, about a sixth seen once; the top ten hold 43%. Specimen: PBMCs, mostly from graft donor cells, collected 360 days after TCRalphabeta/CD19-depleted stem cell transplant. Receptors were obtained from a male patient aged 2 to 10 who had a stem cell transplant for acute lymphoblastic leukemia, so the T cells may come from the graft donor.

This clonotype was detected a few times. J is TRBJ2-5 and V is TRBV7-8, with 7 bases matching TRBD2. From germline, CDR1 is SGHVS and CDR2 FQNEAQ. The CDR3 has 14 amino acids. The junction had 5 bases not matched to a gene; V was cut back by 5 bases and J by 2 bases. Here the CDR3 DNA reads TGTGCCAGCAGCCTAGGACTAGTTCAAGAGACCCAGTACTTC. Translation: CASSLGLVQETQYF. Filled out from reference TRBV7-8 and TRBJ2-5, the complete variable domain reads GAGVSQSPRYKVAKRGQDVALRCDPISGHVSLFWYQQALGQGPEFLTYFQNEAQLDKSGLPSDRFFAERPEGSVSTLKIQRTQQEDSAVYLCASSLGLVQETQYFGPGTRLLVL.

This clonotype was recorded only once. The chain carries TRBV14 and TRBJ1-1; D not resolved. V lost 1 base to trimming and J lost 8 bases, with 8 bases between them. From germline, CDR1 is SGHDN and CDR2 FVKESK. The CDR3 runs to 12 residues. CDR3 nucleotide sequence: TGTGCCAGCAGCCAAGGGACGAGCGAAGCTTTCTTT. It specifies CASSQGTSEAFF.

This clonotype was seen many times. The chain joins TRBV12-3 or TRBV12-4 to TRBJ1-6; 9 bases agree with TRBD1. V lost 6 bases, J lost 11 bases, and 8 bases stayed unmatched. The CDR3 length is 14 residues. As DNA, the CDR3 is TGTGCCAGCAGAGCAACAGGGGGCAGCACACCCCTCCACTTT. Amino acid sequence: CASRATGGSTPLHF.

CDR3 region: CASSREGSPDTQYF. DNA of the CDR3: TGCGCCAGCAGCCGGGAGGGGTCCCCAGATACGCAGTATTTT. The rearrangement links TRBV5-1 to TRBJ2-3, with 8 bases identical to TRBD2. The CDR3 consists of 14 residues. The junction had 5 bases not matched to a gene; V was cut back by 4 bases and J by 4 bases. Germline-derived CDR1 and CDR2 are SGHRS and YFSETQ.

This chain joins TRBV21-1 and TRBJ2-7; the DNA was not used to check the table's D call, TRBD2. TRBV21-1 is termed a pseudogene. The CDR3 loop spans 19 amino acids. The CDR3 DNA sequence: TGTGCCAGCAGCAAGGAATTGGCTGAAGAAACCGAGCGGGTTTACGAGCAGTACTTC. Translating it yields CASSKELAEETERVYEQYF.

In its sample, this clonotype was seen a few times. The V and J genes are TRBV4-1 and TRBJ2-3; D perhaps matches TRBD2 (7 bases). The CDR3 extends over 16 amino acids. V was cut by 4 bases and J by 4 bases, with 18 bases left in between. Germline CDR1 and CDR2: MGHRA and YSYEKL. This CDR3 is CASSPGTRAGADTQYF. CDR3 DNA sequence: TGCGCCAGCAGCCCCGGGACACGGGCGGGAGCAGATACGCAGTATTTT.

This clonotype has a handful of counts. This rearrangement joins TRBV3-1 to TRBJ1-1; D gene uncertain. The CDR3 extends over 13 amino acids. Looked up from germline, CDR1 is LGHDT and CDR2 is YNNKEL (reference sequence). The V and J ends lost 1 base and 3 bases respectively, with 6 bases between them. CDR3 coding DNA: TGTGCCAGCAGCCAAGGTCCGGACACTGAAGCTTTCTTT. Its translation: CASSQGPDTEAFF.

This clonotype was observed a handful of times. The chain carries TRBV15 and TRBJ1-3; possible D gene TRBD1, 6 bases. The CDR3 length is 16 residues. Germline CDR1 and CDR2: LNHNV and YYDKDF (reference sequence). V was shortened by 7 bases and J by 0 bases, with 16 bases between the two germline ends. This CDR3 reads CATNTPGHVSGNTIYF. DNA of the CDR3: TGTGCCACCAACACGCCGGGACACGTCTCTGGAAACACCATATATTTT.

This clonotype occurred a few times. The rearrangement links TRBV28 to TRBJ1-4, with no clear D. The CDR3 runs to 17 residues. The V gene's germline CDR1 is MDHEN and CDR2 SYDVKM. V lost 1 base to trimming and J lost 4 bases, with 16 bases between them. CDR3 coding DNA: TGTGCCAGCAGTTTATATTTATCCGGTGAAATTAATGAAAAACTGTTTTTT. Translation gives CASSLYLSGEINEKLFF. The full variable domain, with the rest looked up from reference TRBV28 and TRBJ1-4, is DVKVTQSSRYLVKRTGEKVFLECVQDMDHENMFWYRQDPGLGLRLIYFSYDVKMKEKGDIPEGYSVSREKKERFSLILESASTNQTSMYLCASSLYLSGEINEKLFFGSGTQLSVL.

The chain joins TRBV12-3 or TRBV12-4 to TRBJ2-3; D ambiguous. Trimming shortened V by 2 bases and J by 4 bases, and 10 bases separated the two germline ends. The CDR3 sequence is 14 residues long. The CDR3, as DNA: TGTGCCAGCAGTTTATTCCTTTCCCCAGATACGCAGTATTTT. This encodes CASSLFLSPDTQYF.

The genes are TRBV12-3 or TRBV12-4 and TRBJ2-2; 13 bases match TRBD2. Germline trimming cut 5 bases from V and 5 bases from J; bases unmatched to any gene: 5. The CDR3 sequence is 16 residues long. The CDR3 region is CASSPLAGGPTGELFF. DNA for the CDR3: TGTGCCAGCAGTCCACTAGCGGGGGGGCCTACCGGGGAGCTGTTTTTT.

The sample holds a few counts of this clonotype. V and J are TRBV7-9 and TRBJ2-3; tentative D call: TRBD1 (5 bases). The CDR3 runs to 14 residues. CDR1 is SEHNR, CDR2 FQNEAQ, per germline (reference sequence). V lost 6 bases and J lost 8, with 18 bases in between. The CDR3 is CASRGRQTARTQYF. The CDR3 bases are TGTGCCAGCAGAGGTAGACAGACAGCCCGTACGCAGTATTTT.

The V and J genes are TRBV6-2 or TRBV6-3 and TRBJ2-7, with 7 bases aligning to TRBD2. This CDR3 has 13 residues. Germline V gene data show CDR1 as MNHEY and CDR2 as SVGEGT. The trim removed 6 bases at V and 5 bases at J, leaving 7 bases unmatched. This CDR3 is CASSSLREHEQYF. CDR3 nucleotide sequence: TGTGCCAGCAGCTCCCTGCGGGAGCACGAGCAGTACTTC.

This chain links TRBV4-1 with TRBJ1-4; D unclear. With 0 bases removed from V and 9 bases from J, the gap between germline ends came to 5 bases. The CDR3 sequence is 12 residues long. Germline values: CDR1 MGHRA, CDR2 YSYEKL. The CDR3 sequence is CASSQDPKKLFF. The CDR3 DNA is TGCGCCAGCAGCCAAGATCCAAAAAAACTGTTTTTT.

This clonotype was counted ten times or more. The chain couples TRBV10-1 to TRBJ2-1; TRBD2 agrees at 10 bases. CDR3 length: 20 residues. V was pared by 8 bases and J by 0 bases, with 19 bases of the junction left unmatched. The germline CDR1 and CDR2 sequences are WNHNN and SYGVQD (reference sequence). The CDR3 sequence is CASPPPRISGGPPSYNEQFF. The CDR3 coding sequence is TGCGCCAGCCCCCCTCCCCGAATTAGCGGGGGGCCTCCCTCCTACAATGAGCAGTTCTTC.

This chain connects TRBV6-2 or TRBV6-3 to TRBJ2-7, with a tentative D call TRBD1 (5 bases). Germline assignment: CDR1 MNHEY and CDR2 SVGEGT. Trimming removed 5 bases at V and 3 bases at J, with 11 bases between. The CDR3 length is 13 residues. In DNA form, the CDR3 reads TGTGCCAGCAGTGGAGACAGCGTCTACGAGCAGTACTTC. Encoded protein: CASSGDSVYEQYF.

V usage is TRBV6-2 or TRBV6-3 and J usage is TRBJ2-7, with 9 nucleotides matching TRBD1. The CDR3 contains 13 residues. The junction had 2 bases not matched to a gene; V was cut back by 8 bases and J by 0 bases. Germline CDR1 reads MNHEY; CDR2 reads SVGEGT. The CDR3 DNA sequence: TGTGCCAGCGACAGGGGGAACTCCTACGAGCAGTACTTC. Translating gives CASDRGNSYEQYF.

For this clonotype: At one end the junction does not follow the germline gene, possibly because of a read error. The genes are TRBV3-1 and TRBJ2-1; possible D gene TRBD2, 7 bases. Per germline, CDR1 LGHDT and CDR2 YNNKEL (reference sequence). The CDR3 has 18 amino acids. CDR3 sequence: CTSCLLGGPPQYYNEQFF. CDR3 nucleotides: TGTACCAGCTGTTTATTGGGGGGGCCCCCCCAATATTACAATGAGCAGTTCTTC.

This clonotype has more than one count but fewer than ten. The gene calls are TRBV11-2 and TRBJ2-6; D is unresolved. Per germline, CDR1 SGHAT and CDR2 FQNNGV. The CDR3 is 15 amino acids. V dropped 1 base and J dropped 4 bases, with 8 bases sitting between them. CDR3 DNA: TGTGCCAGCAGCTTAGTCGCCCAAGGGGCCAACGTCCTGACTTTC. This sequence encodes CASSLVAQGANVLTF.

The CDR3 reads CASSQDRRGQDTQYF. The CDR3 DNA is TGTGCCAGCAGCCAAGATCGACGGGGGCAGGATACGCAGTATTTT. The chain couples TRBV14 to TRBJ2-3; D could derive from TRBD1 or TRBD2 (6 bases each). The CDR3 is 15 residues long. CDR1 SGHDN and CDR2 FVKESK come from the germline V gene. V lost 0 bases to trimming and J lost 6 bases, with 13 bases between them.

This clonotype has more than one count but fewer than ten. The V and J genes are TRBV7-2 and TRBJ1-2; D remains ambiguous. V lost 2 bases to trimming and J lost 8 bases, with 12 bases between them. CDR3 length: 13 amino acids. Per the germline V gene, CDR1 is SGHTA and CDR2 is FQGNSA. CDR3 sequence: CASSLQEGNGYTF. The CDR3 DNA follows: TGTGCCAGCAGCTTACAGGAGGGTAACGGCTACACCTTC.

CDR3 sequence (DNA): TGTGCCAGCAGAAAAGGTTGGGGACCTGCCCAAGAGACCCAGTACTTC. This encodes CASRKGWGPAQETQYF. V gene TRBV5-5 combines with J gene TRBJ2-5; D may match TRBD1 or TRBD2 (5 bases each). The CDR3 totals 16 residues. Germline V gene lookup returns CDR1 SGHKS and CDR2 YYEKEE (reference sequence). With 5 bases removed from V and 1 base from J, the gap between germline ends came to 18 bases.

The V call is TRBV6-1, the J call TRBJ1-5; the match to TRBD1 covers 7 bases. The V and J ends lost 4 bases and 3 bases, in that order; junction bases with no gene match: 12. CDR1 MNHNS and CDR2 SASEGT come from the germline V gene. There are 17 residues in the CDR3. CDR3 protein: CASSGDSTGIFNQPQHF. The DNA for the CDR3 is TGTGCCAGCAGTGGTGACTCGACAGGGATATTCAATCAGCCCCAGCATTTT.

The CDR3 spells CASSSEGDQPQHF. The CDR3 DNA reads as TGCGCCAGCAGCTCGGAGGGCGATCAGCCCCAGCATTTT. The rearrangement joins TRBV5-1 to TRBJ1-5; D is undetermined. Germline V CDR1 and CDR2: SGHRS, YFSETQ. V was pared by 3 bases and J by 5 bases, with 9 bases between. This CDR3 is 13 amino acids long.

J is TRBJ2-3 and V is TRBV5-5; D ambiguous. The CDR3 is made up of 18 amino acids. V shed 0 bases and J shed 2 bases, with 19 bases lying between them. Germline lookup yields CDR1 SGHKS and CDR2 YYEKEE (reference sequence). The CDR3 DNA reads TGTGCCAGCAGCTTGGGGGCCCAGTCGGTTTCTTACACAGATACGCAGTATTTT. Encoded protein: CASSLGAQSVSYTDTQYF. The full variable domain, rest sourced from reference TRBV5-5 and TRBJ2-3, is DAGVTQSPTHLIKTRGQQVTLRCSPISGHKSVSWYQQVLGQGPQFIFQYYEKEERGRGNFPDRFSARQFPNYSSELNVNALLLGDSALYLCASSLGAQSVSYTDTQYFGPGTRLTVL.

The rearrangement uses TRBV6-5 and TRBJ1-4, with D unclear. The CDR3 spans 16 residues. Germline values: CDR1 MNHEY, CDR2 SVGAGI. V was pared by 2 bases and J by 3 bases, with 13 bases between. The CDR3, as DNA: TGTGCCAGCAGTTACCCCTCCGGACTCTCTAATGAAAAACTGTTTTTT. This encodes CASSYPSGLSNEKLFF.

The chain is built from TRBV30 and TRBJ2-1; 15 positions agree with TRBD2. In germline, CDR1 is GTSNPN, CDR2 SVGIG (reference sequence). The V segment lost 2 bases and the J segment 13 bases; nucleotides outside the gene matches: 6. The CDR3 length is 14 residues. CDR3 sequence (DNA): TGTGCCTGGAGTACTGGACTAGCGGGGGGGGTACAGTTCTTC. Protein product: CAWSTGLAGGVQFF.